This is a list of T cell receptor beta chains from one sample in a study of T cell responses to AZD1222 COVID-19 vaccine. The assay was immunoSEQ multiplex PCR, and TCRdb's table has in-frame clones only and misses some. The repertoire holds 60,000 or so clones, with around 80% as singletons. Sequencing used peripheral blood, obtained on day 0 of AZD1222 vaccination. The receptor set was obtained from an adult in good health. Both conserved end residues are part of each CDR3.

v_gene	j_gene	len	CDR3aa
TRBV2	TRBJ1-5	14	CASSAGLPNQPQHF
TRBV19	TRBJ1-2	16	CASSRGDYRGNYGYTF
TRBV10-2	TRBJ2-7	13	CASIQGGLGEQYF
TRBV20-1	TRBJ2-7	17	CSASGIPYGGPSYEQYF
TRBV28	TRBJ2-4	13	CASSAPQGNIQYF
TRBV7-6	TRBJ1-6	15	CASSLLSSYNSPLHF
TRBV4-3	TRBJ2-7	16	CASSQFGTSVTGEQYF
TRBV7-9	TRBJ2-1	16	CASSSVLAGVVYEQFF
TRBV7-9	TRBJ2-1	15	CASSFFERDTNEQFF
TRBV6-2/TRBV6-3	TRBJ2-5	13	CASSLIGQETQYF
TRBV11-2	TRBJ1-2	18	CASSPTRGRGVFNYGYTF
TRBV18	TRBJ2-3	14	CASSPDGGTDTQYF
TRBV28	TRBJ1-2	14	CASSLGVNNYGYTF
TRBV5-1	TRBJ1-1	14	CASSKMDSNTEAFF
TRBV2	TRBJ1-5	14	CASNMGLPDQPQHF
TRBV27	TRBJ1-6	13	CASRPEWNSPLHF
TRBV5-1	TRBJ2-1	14	CASSLALRGSEQFF